Here is one TCR beta chain with its context. Its antigen remains undetermined. One base away there is no much larger clone; base qualities are not given. This sample's time point label indicates: baseline before oral tofacitinib. From alopecia areata patients, peripheral blood was collected along with lesional scalp punch biopsies. After PBMCs were isolated by density centrifugation and stained for CD3, CD4 and CD8, a FACSAria was used to sort CD4+ and CD8+ T cells. These data are taken from a study of CD8+ T cells in alopecia areata (dated by TCRdb to 2016 to 2019). For the wider study: Treated patients were enrolled in an open-label pilot trial of oral tofacitinib, 5 to 10 mg twice daily, for moderate-to-severe alopecia areata. Tofacitinib was administered for 6 to 18 months, and 6 months of follow-up off drug were then conducted to assess delayed response and recurrence. The study used high-throughput TCRbeta sequencing to examine T cell clonal expansion in alopecia areata, in both the C3H/HeJ mouse model and human patients. On the human side, TCRbeta sequencing was run on scalp tissue and on sorted CD4+ and CD8+ peripheral blood T cells from healthy controls and from alopecia areata patients with either patchy or totalis/universalis disease. Tofacitinib-treated patients had biopsies at baseline and at 4 and 24 weeks of treatment, with a later scalp biopsy in several patients. Clonality in the scalp was compared among normal scalp (n=4), patchy alopecia areata scalp (n=8), and alopecia totalis/universalis scalp (n=8). RNA came from the PAXgene miRNA kit for fixed scalp, the miRNeasy kit for PBMCs, and the RNeasy kit for mouse skin. TCRbeta CDR3 regions were amplified by immunoSEQ multiplex PCR with 35 Vbeta forward and 13 Jbeta reverse primers. The investigation overall reported the following: Resident alphabeta T cells in normal human skin are also sequenced, complicating scalp TCR repertoire analysis, unlike mouse skin dominated by gammadelta T cells. Shared TCR sequences between patients were less evident than in mice, which may be partly attributable to HLA diversity in the patient population. Higher clonality and more expanded CD8+ clones were observed in lesional scalp than in normal scalp, particularly in alopecia totalis/universalis, a finding suggestive of antigenic drive.

Reading from cysteine to phenylalanine, the CDR3 counts 14 amino acids. Of all the DNA, just the CDR3 is kept, 42 bases in frame from base 1. V and J lose 3 bases and 2 bases, and a span of 10 bases separates them. CDR1 and CDR2 were assigned from the germline V gene as SGHTA and FQGNSA. Library prep was done by the immunoSEQ multiplex PCR assay. For TCR sequencing, RNA was extracted from every sample and reverse transcribed into cDNA to serve as template. First-strand cDNA was synthesized using SuperScript III with a 2:1 mix of oligo-dT and random hexamers. A synthetic immune receptor repertoire was used to gauge amplification bias, and whatever bias remained was removed computationally. Regarding the original processing steps: Raw reads were preprocessed for error removal, and CDR3 was defined according to IMGT conventions as running from the conserved cysteine to phenylalanine. Clonality was calculated as 1 minus Shannon entropy normalized by log2 of the number of productive unique TCRs. Scalp TCRbeta sequences were cross-referenced with sorted blood CD4 and CD8 repertoires so that the CD4 or CD8 identity of scalp clones could be inferred. Sourced from immuneACCESS, this table was stored by TCRdb with only in-frame sequences that have V and J called. A share of the clones is absent; for the studies checked, an unresolved V gene accounts for under half, and the remainder has no known explanation. V and J calls and clone size are copied from that table; D and trimming were computed from the DNA. A total of over 150,000 clones appear in this sample, 63% of them only once. Roughly 1.7% of the sample comes from the top ten.

The chain joins TRBV7-2 to TRBJ1-2, with no confidently assigned D gene. The TCR was taken from a human donor with alopecia areata. Sequencing was performed on CD4+ T cells sorted from blood, taken at week 0. The DNA sequence is as follows: TGTGCCAGCAGCTTTCTGGGAGAGAACTATGGCTACACCTTC. Its protein product is CASSFLGENYGYTF.